Shown below are 31 T cell receptor beta chains from a single sample sequenced in a study of cytomegalovirus exposure and HLA in healthy donors. This PCR relied on a set of 60 Vbeta primers and 13 Jbeta primers. Sequenced by immunoSEQ multiplex PCR; TCRdb stores in-frame clones only, minus some. Among roughly 140,000 clones listed, 55% to 70% were seen once. Material for sequencing was PBMCs. These receptors all come from a woman aged 25 to 45 in good health and CMV-seropositive.

This chain connects TRBV14 to TRBJ2-2; D might be TRBD2 (6 bases). CDR3 size: 16 residues. The germline V gene has CDR1 SGHDN and CDR2 FVKESK. V lost 0 bases to trimming and J lost 1 base, with 9 bases between them. The CDR3 sequence is CASSQDRRVNTGELFF. The CDR3 region has the DNA TGTGCCAGCAGCCAAGATCGGAGGGTGAACACCGGGGAGCTGTTTTTT.

This clone was counted only a few times. The J gene is TRBJ1-1, the V gene TRBV19, with D perhaps matching TRBD1 (6 bases). CDR3 length equals 15 residues. Germline V gives CDR1 LNHDA, CDR2 SQIVND (reference sequence). V dropped 3 bases and J dropped 6 bases, with 17 bases sitting between them. In nucleotides, the CDR3 is TGTGCCAGTAGTATCCGACAGGTCGGCCCCTCTGAAGCTTTCTTT. The encoded protein is CASSIRQVGPSEAFF.

This chain joins TRBV15 and TRBJ2-5; maybe TRBD1 (6 bases). Trimming stripped 1 base from V and 0 bases from J, with 18 bases between. Looked up from germline, CDR1 is LNHNV and CDR2 is YYDKDF (reference sequence). The CDR3 runs to 18 residues. The CDR3 sequence: CATSRVSGRGFYQETQYF. The CDR3 DNA reads as TGTGCCACCAGCAGAGTATCGGGCAGGGGATTTTACCAAGAGACCCAGTACTTC.

This chain joins TRBV2 and TRBJ2-7; tentatively, D is TRBD2 (6 bases). The V end lost 7 bases, the J end lost 0 bases, and 10 bases lay between the germline ends. Germline CDR1 is SNHLY and CDR2 is FYNNEI. The CDR3 totals 13 residues. CDR3 nucleotides: TGTGCCAGCATGCCGGGGGACTCCTACGAGCAGTACTTC. The encoded protein is CASMPGDSYEQYF.

The chain recombines TRBV5-1 with TRBJ1-2, with D possibly matching TRBD1 (5 bases). The V gene lost 3 bases and the J gene lost 1 base, with 13 bases spanning the gap. Germline-derived CDR1 and CDR2 are SGHRS and YFSETQ. This CDR3 has 15 amino acids. The CDR3 DNA sequence: TGCGCCAGCAGCTGGGGGGGAACGGATAACTATGGCTACACCTTC. It yields the protein CASSWGGTDNYGYTF.

CDR3 protein: CASSRTSGKTDTQYF. CDR3 bases: TGTGCCAGCAGCCGGACTAGCGGGAAGACAGATACGCAGTATTTT. The chain links TRBV5-4 to TRBJ2-3; 12 nucleotides line up with TRBD2. V shed 4 bases, J shed 3 bases, and the junction held 3 bases outside the gene matches. The CDR3 extends over 15 amino acids. Germline CDR1 SGHNT, CDR2 YYREEE (reference sequence).

The rearrangement uses TRBV5-6 and TRBJ2-7; 9 bases fit TRBD1. Per germline, CDR1 SGHDT and CDR2 YYEEEE. Trimming took 3 bases from V and 2 from J; bases not matched to a gene: 6. The CDR3 covers 15 residues. CDR3 sequence (DNA): TGTGCCAGCAGCTCCCTAAACAGGGGGCCCTACGAGCAGTACTTC. Protein: CASSSLNRGPYEQYF.

The chain joins TRBV28 to TRBJ1-4; TRBD1 matches 8 bases. The V gene end was trimmed by 5 bases and the J gene end by 11 bases; junction bases not matched to a gene: 4. The CDR3 consists of 12 residues. From germline, CDR1 is MDHEN and CDR2 SYDVKM. CDR3 region: CASSPGTGKLFF. DNA for the CDR3: TGTGCCAGCAGTCCAGGGACAGGCAAACTGTTTTTT.

This clone appeared a few times. CDR3 bases: TGTGCCAGCTCACCACAGGGGAATGAGCAGTTCTTC. Amino acid sequence: CASSPQGNEQFF. The chain combines TRBV18 with TRBJ2-1; weak D call: TRBD1 (5 bases). The V end lost 1 base, the J end lost 7 bases, and 5 bases lay between the germline ends. This CDR3 is 12 amino acids long. Germline V gene data show CDR1 as KGHSH and CDR2 as LQKENI.

In this sample, this clone turned up a few times. The rearrangement links TRBV28 to TRBJ1-2; D is undetermined. The germline V gene encodes CDR1 MDHEN and CDR2 SYDVKM. Between the trimmed V and J ends, which lost 6 bases and 13 bases, there was a span of 12 bases. The CDR3 is made up of 10 amino acids. The CDR3 loop is CASSSESLTF. CDR3 DNA: TGTGCCAGCAGCAGTGAAAGTCTCACCTTC.

The chain uses TRBV5-1 and TRBJ2-1; no firm D call. The V end lost 4 bases, the J end lost 0 bases, and 11 bases lay between the germline ends. Germline loops: CDR1 SGHRS, CDR2 YFSETQ. The CDR3 loop spans 15 amino acids. CDR3: CASSTLSGSYNEQFF. CDR3 nucleotide sequence: TGCGCCAGCAGCACTCTATCAGGCTCCTACAATGAGCAGTTCTTC.

The chain couples TRBV7-2 to TRBJ2-7; 7 nucleotides match TRBD2. The germline CDR1 and CDR2 sequences are SGHTA and FQGNSA. The trim removed 1 base at V and 4 bases at J, leaving 4 bases unmatched. CDR3 length equals 14 residues. The CDR3: CASSLEAGEYEQYF. The CDR3 DNA is TGTGCCAGCAGCTTAGAGGCGGGGGAGTACGAGCAGTACTTC.

V usage is TRBV6-7 and J usage is TRBJ2-6; weak D call: TRBD1 (5 bases). TRBV6-7 is filed as an ORF, its function uncertain. Trimming pared 5 bases from V and 0 bases from J, leaving 14 bases between. The CDR3 contains 17 residues. The CDR3 sequence: CASSATTGDSGANVLTF. CDR3 coding DNA: TGTGCCAGCAGTGCCACAACAGGAGACTCTGGGGCCAACGTCCTGACTTTC.

This clone turned up a few times. The chain couples TRBV6-5 to TRBJ1-1; perhaps TRBD1 as D (5 bases). Deletions cut 5 bases from V and 10 bases from J, with 17 bases between. The CDR3 has 13 amino acids. Germline assignment: CDR1 MNHEY and CDR2 SVGAGI. This CDR3 is CASSPGTQIGAFF. The CDR3, as DNA: TGTGCCAGCAGTCCCGGGACTCAAATTGGAGCTTTCTTT.

V is TRBV28 and J is TRBJ2-6; D is perhaps TRBD1 (5 bases). Germline-derived CDR1 and CDR2 are MDHEN and SYDVKM. This CDR3 comprises 17 residues. V lost 3 bases to trimming and J lost 2 bases, with 14 bases between them. This chain's CDR3 is CASSLYRPGTGANVLTF. In nucleotides, the CDR3 is TGTGCCAGCAGTTTGTACCGACCAGGGACTGGGGCCAACGTCCTGACTTTC. The full variable domain, its missing parts supplied by reference TRBV28 and TRBJ2-6, is DVKVTQSSRYLVKRTGEKVFLECVQDMDHENMFWYRQDPGLGLRLIYFSYDVKMKEKGDIPEGYSVSREKKERFSLILESASTNQTSMYLCASSLYRPGTGANVLTFGAGSRLTVL.

J is TRBJ1-2 and V is TRBV7-2, with D perhaps matching TRBD1 (6 bases). V was shortened by 5 bases and J by 8 bases, with 18 bases between the two germline ends. Germline V gene data show CDR1 as SGHTA and CDR2 as FQGNSA. This CDR3 region has 14 residues. The CDR3 DNA sequence: TGTGCCAGCAGCCTTTTTTCCGAGGGGACAGGCTACACCTTC. This gives the protein CASSLFSEGTGYTF.

This chain joins TRBV29-1 and TRBJ2-7; a weak D match, TRBD2 (5 bases). Trimming removed 4 bases from V and 3 bases from J, with 16 bases in between. This CDR3 spans 14 amino acids. Germline-derived CDR1 and CDR2 are SQVTM and ANQGSEA. The CDR3 coding sequence is TGCAGCGTTGGGGTTTACGGGGTAGGCTACGAGCAGTACTTC. This codes for CSVGVYGVGYEQYF.

This clone was detected only a few times. The genes are TRBV6-1 and TRBJ1-5, with TRBD1 as a possible D gene (6 bases). The CDR3 covers 15 residues. Germline CDR1 and CDR2: MNHNS and SASEGT. The germline V and J ends were trimmed by 4 bases and 0 bases, with 10 bases remaining between them. CDR3 loop: CASSGGQFSNQPQHF. CDR3 DNA: TGTGCCAGCAGTGGAGGACAGTTTAGCAATCAGCCCCAGCATTTT.

This clone came up a few times. The chain combines TRBV7-2 with TRBJ1-2; 7 bases line up with TRBD1. Per germline, CDR1 SGHTA and CDR2 FQGNSA. The CDR3 contains 18 residues. The V gene end was trimmed by 5 bases and the J gene end by 5 bases; junction bases not matched to a gene: 20. The CDR3 loop reads CASSRTGVPSPKEYGYTF. In DNA, the CDR3 is TGTGCCAGCAGCCGTACAGGGGTACCTTCCCCGAAAGAGTATGGCTACACCTTC.

This chain links TRBV6-6 with TRBJ2-1; 10 bases match TRBD2. Looked up from germline, CDR1 is MNHNY and CDR2 is SVGAGI (reference sequence). Trimming took 8 bases from V and 9 from J; bases not matched to a gene: 10. This CDR3 is built from 14 residues. In nucleotides, the CDR3 is TGTGCCAGCGGGTGGCTAGCGGGAGAGGGTGAGCAGTTCTTC. Amino acids: CASGWLAGEGEQFF.

This chain uses TRBV15 with TRBJ2-5; possible D gene TRBD1, 6 bases. V gave up 0 bases and J gave up 7 bases, with 12 bases separating them. From germline, CDR1 is LNHNV and CDR2 YYDKDF (reference sequence). CDR3 length: 14 residues. The CDR3 DNA reads TGTGCCACCAGCAGAGATACCAGGGGCTGGACCCAGTACTTC. Translation: CATSRDTRGWTQYF. The variable domain in full, completed from reference TRBV15 and TRBJ2-5, reads DAMVIQNPRYQVTQFGKPVTLSCSQTLNHNVMYWYQQKSSQAPKLLFHYYDKDFNNEADTPDNFQSRRPNTSFCFLDIRSPGLGDTAMYLCATSRDTRGWTQYFGPGTRLLVL.

This chain uses TRBV28 with TRBJ2-6; TRBD1 aligns across 9 bases. CDR3 length: 14 residues. Germline CDR1 reads MDHEN; CDR2 reads SYDVKM. V was pared by 2 bases and J by 18 bases, with 11 bases of the junction left unmatched. The CDR3 sequence: CASSLDRGSVPGTF. The CDR3 DNA sequence: TGTGCCAGCAGTTTAGACAGGGGGAGCGTCCCAGGGACTTTC.

The V gene is TRBV5-4, the J gene TRBJ2-5; 7 bases map to TRBD2. The V and J ends lost 8 bases and 4 bases, in that order; junction bases with no gene match: 11. The CDR3 runs to 14 residues. The germline CDR1 and CDR2 sequences are SGHNT and YYREEE (reference sequence). This CDR3 reads CASSEGGLGETQYF. In nucleotides, the CDR3 is TGTGCCAGTTCCGAGGGAGGGCTTGGAGAGACCCAGTACTTC.

The chain employs TRBV7-8 and TRBJ2-5, with D uncertain. The CDR3 runs 15 residues. Trimming cost V 5 bases and J 2 bases, with 15 bases left between them. CDR1 is SGHVS and CDR2 is FQNEAQ in the germline V gene. The CDR3 bases are TGTGCCAGCAGCCTCCGCCGAGTCCGGCAAGAGACCCAGTACTTC. Translation gives CASSLRRVRQETQYF.

This clone was detected a few times. This likely traces to a read error, being one base from a far larger clone. The chain employs TRBV30 and TRBJ2-5, with 8 positions matching TRBD1. This CDR3 region has 15 residues. The J segment lost 1 base and the V segment lost 4 bases, leaving 8 bases of the junction unmatched. Germline V CDR1 and CDR2: GTSNPN, SVGIG (reference sequence). In nucleotides, the CDR3 is TGTGCCTGGACCCTGGACAGGGCTCTCCAAGAGACCCAGTACTTC. It is translated as CAWTLDRALQETQYF.

This clone was observed a few times. The same CDR3 is also encoded by other DNA sequences in this sample. The chain has TRBV18 and TRBJ2-7; 9 bases fit TRBD1. The J segment lost 5 bases and the V segment lost 3 bases, leaving 2 bases of the junction unmatched. From germline, CDR1 is KGHSH and CDR2 LQKENI. The CDR3 length is 13 residues. CDR3 DNA: TGTGCCAGCTCACCCGGGACAGGGAACGAGCAGTACTTC. Its protein is CASSPGTGNEQYF.

V is TRBV11-2 and J is TRBJ2-2; perhaps TRBD1 as D (6 bases). Trimming stripped 3 bases from V and 3 bases from J, with 17 bases between. This CDR3 is 17 amino acids long. Germline CDR1 SGHAT, CDR2 FQNNGV. CDR3 loop: CASSLDSSSGYTGELFF. CDR3 DNA sequence: TGTGCCAGCAGCTTGGACAGTAGTAGTGGGTACACCGGGGAGCTGTTTTTT. The whole variable domain, filled in from reference TRBV11-2 and TRBJ2-2, reads EAGVAQSPRYKIIEKRQSVAFWCNPISGHATLYWYQQILGQGPKLLIQFQNNGVVDDSQLPKDRFSAERLKGVDSTLKIQPAKLEDSAVYLCASSLDSSSGYTGELFFGEGSRLTVL.

This rearrangement joins TRBV27 to TRBJ2-3; D is possibly TRBD2 (7 bases). The ends were cut back, 6 bases at V and 5 bases at J, with 15 bases in the middle. The CDR3 sequence is 14 residues long. The germline gives CDR1 MNHEY, CDR2 SMNVEV (reference sequence). CDR3 in DNA: TGTGCCAGCAGGGGGGGGCTAGCTAAAGATACGCAGTATTTT. It encodes CASRGGLAKDTQYF.

The chain uses TRBV11-2 and TRBJ1-2; D is perhaps TRBD1 (6 bases). The germline V gene encodes CDR1 SGHAT and CDR2 FQNNGV. There are 13 residues in the CDR3. Trimming took 1 base from V and 3 from J, leaving 6 bases between them. The CDR3 DNA follows: TGTGCCAGCAGCTTAGGGACAGACTATGGCTACACCTTC. This codes for CASSLGTDYGYTF.

The chain carries TRBV6-4 and TRBJ2-5, with 14 bases identical to TRBD2. The germline V gene has CDR1 MRHNA and CDR2 SNTAGT. The CDR3 covers 12 residues. With V trimmed by 6 bases and J by 11 bases, 2 bases remained unmatched. The DNA for the CDR3 is TGTGCCAGCAGGGGACTAGCGGGGGAGCAGTACTTC. Amino acids: CASRGLAGEQYF.

The V call is TRBV19, the J call TRBJ2-4; D is possibly TRBD2 (6 bases). Germline values: CDR1 LNHDA, CDR2 SQIVND (reference sequence). This CDR3 contains 13 residues. V gave up 11 bases and J gave up 7 bases, with 18 bases separating them. The CDR3 nucleotides are TGTGCCGGGGGGTCGTGGGACGGGAACATTCAGTACTTC. This codes for CAGGSWDGNIQYF.